Detailed here is one T cell receptor (beta chain). This CDR3 is 13 amino acids long. The germline V and J ends were trimmed by 5 bases and 5 bases, with 16 bases remaining between them. Looked up from germline, CDR1 is SQVTM and CDR2 is ANQGSEA. Random-hexamer reverse transcription was applied to about 0.45 to 1 ug RNA. Multiplex PCR with immunoSEQ amplified the TCR beta CDR3 across 54 Vbeta and 13 Jbeta. TCRdb analysed the immunoSEQ multiplex PCR reads with MiXCR anew, one entry per CDR3 protein. The table lists 200,000 to 300,000 distinct CDR3 sequences, roughly 95% of them singletons. This specimen comes from a study of CD8 T cells in Susac syndrome. Study-level background: At the time their blood was drawn, patients with Susac syndrome were either therapy-naive, on corticosteroids (with some of them also receiving intravenous immunoglobulin), or on intravenous immunoglobulin alone.

The T cells that were sequenced for TCR beta were CD8+ and CD4+ cells from blood. The specimen was CD4+ T cells from PBMCs. The chain combines TRBV29-1 with TRBJ2-7; D gene ambiguous. This clonotype originated in a human donor with Susac syndrome. The CDR3 here is CSVRAQPGHEQYF. The CDR3 region has the DNA TGCAGCGTTAGGGCTCAGCCAGGCCACGAGCAGTACTTC.